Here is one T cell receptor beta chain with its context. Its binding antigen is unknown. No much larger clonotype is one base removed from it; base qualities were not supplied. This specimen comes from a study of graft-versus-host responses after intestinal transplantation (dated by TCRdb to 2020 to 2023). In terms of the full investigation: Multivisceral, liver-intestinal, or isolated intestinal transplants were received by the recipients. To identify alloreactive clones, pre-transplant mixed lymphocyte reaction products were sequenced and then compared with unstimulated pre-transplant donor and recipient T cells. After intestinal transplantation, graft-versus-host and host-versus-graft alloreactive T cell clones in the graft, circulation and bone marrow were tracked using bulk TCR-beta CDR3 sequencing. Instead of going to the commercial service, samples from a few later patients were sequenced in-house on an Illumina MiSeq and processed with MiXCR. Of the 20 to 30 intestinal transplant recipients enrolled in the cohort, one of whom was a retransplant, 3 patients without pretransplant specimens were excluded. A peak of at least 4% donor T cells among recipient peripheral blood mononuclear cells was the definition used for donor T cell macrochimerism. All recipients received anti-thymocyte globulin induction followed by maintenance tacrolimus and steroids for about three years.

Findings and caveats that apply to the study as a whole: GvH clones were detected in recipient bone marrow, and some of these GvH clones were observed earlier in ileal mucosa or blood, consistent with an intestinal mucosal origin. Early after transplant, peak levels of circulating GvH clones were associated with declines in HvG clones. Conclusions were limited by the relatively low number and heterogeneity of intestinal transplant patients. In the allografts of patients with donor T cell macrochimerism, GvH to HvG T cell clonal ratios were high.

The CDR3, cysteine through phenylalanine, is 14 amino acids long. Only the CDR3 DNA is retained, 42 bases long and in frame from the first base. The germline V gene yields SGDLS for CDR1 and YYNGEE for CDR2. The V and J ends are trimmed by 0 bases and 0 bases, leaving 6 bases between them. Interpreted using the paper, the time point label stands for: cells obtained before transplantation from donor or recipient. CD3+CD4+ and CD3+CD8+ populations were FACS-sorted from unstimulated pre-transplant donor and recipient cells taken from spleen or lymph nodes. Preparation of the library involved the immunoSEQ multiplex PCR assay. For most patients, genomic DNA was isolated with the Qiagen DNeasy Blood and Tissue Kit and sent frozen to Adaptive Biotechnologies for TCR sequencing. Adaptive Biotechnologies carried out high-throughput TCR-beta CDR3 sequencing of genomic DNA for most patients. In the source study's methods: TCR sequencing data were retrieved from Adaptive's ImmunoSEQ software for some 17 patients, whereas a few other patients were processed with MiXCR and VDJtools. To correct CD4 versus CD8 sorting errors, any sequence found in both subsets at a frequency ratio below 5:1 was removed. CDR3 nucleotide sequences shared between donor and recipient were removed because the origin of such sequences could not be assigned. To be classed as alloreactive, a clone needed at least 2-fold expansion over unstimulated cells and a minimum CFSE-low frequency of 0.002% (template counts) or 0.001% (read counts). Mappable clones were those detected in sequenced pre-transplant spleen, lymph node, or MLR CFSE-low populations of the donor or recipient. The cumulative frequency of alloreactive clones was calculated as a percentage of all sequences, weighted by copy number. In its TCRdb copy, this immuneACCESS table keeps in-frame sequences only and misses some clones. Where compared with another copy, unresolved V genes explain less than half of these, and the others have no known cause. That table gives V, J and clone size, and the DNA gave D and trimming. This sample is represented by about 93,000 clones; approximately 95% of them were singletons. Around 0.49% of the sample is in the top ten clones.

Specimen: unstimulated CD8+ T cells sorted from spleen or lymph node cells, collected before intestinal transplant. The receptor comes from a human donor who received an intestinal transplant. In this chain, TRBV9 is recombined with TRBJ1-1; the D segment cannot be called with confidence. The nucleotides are TGTGCCAGCAGCGTAGGTCAGGTGAACACTGAAGCTTTCTTT. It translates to CASSVGQVNTEAFF.